What follows is one T cell receptor beta chain and its context. The target antigen is unknown. The data belong to a study of T cell responses to AZD1222 COVID-19 vaccine. Findings and limits, study-wide: Nearly half of the spike-specific TCRs reportedly recognize variant regions that carry no mutations. It was only a handful of AZD1222 recipients who were seropositive at baseline.

Repertoires were generated with immunoSEQ multiplex PCR, while TCRdb's copy carries only in-frame clones and drops some. The repertoire holds about 130,000 clones, roughly 87% seen once, with about 4.3% in the top ten. Looked up from germline, CDR1 is LNHDA and CDR2 is SQIVND (reference sequence). V trimming: 11 bases; J trimming: 5 bases; junction bases outside the gene matches: 5. CDR3 length: 12 residues. The chain joins TRBV19 to TRBJ1-1; 10 bases match TRBD1. Sample: peripheral blood, taken on day 0 of MenACWY control vaccination. The TCR comes from an adult in good health. The CDR3 bases are TGTGCCGCACGGACAGGGGGAACTGAAGCTTTCTTT. Translated, it gives CAARTGGTEAFF. The complete variable domain, with remaining parts taken from reference TRBV19 and TRBJ1-1, reads DGGITQSPKYLFRKEGQNVTLSCEQNLNHDAMYWYRQDPGQGLRLIYYSQIVNDFQKGDIAEGYSVSREKKESFPLTVTSAQKNPTAFYLCAARTGGTEAFFGQGTRLTVV.